This T cell receptor (beta chain) emerged from a study of cytomegalovirus exposure and HLA in healthy donors. About the study: From around 180 million T cells, an earlier analysis saw roughly 110 million unique TCR beta sequences. The study's findings and limits: TRBV6-2, TRBV6-3 and some other V segments were unresolvable in 87-base-pair reads.

As concerns this clone: Its antigen is still unknown.

PCR used 60 Vbeta primers and 13 Jbeta primers. Sequenced by immunoSEQ multiplex PCR; TCRdb stores in-frame clones only, minus some. The repertoire holds more than 90,000 clones, roughly 79% seen once, with about 2% in the top ten. The V end was cut by 3 bases, the J end by 2 bases, with 9 bases between. Germline CDR1 is SGDLS and CDR2 is YYNGEE. This CDR3 spans 13 amino acids. Sequenced input: PBMCs. This clonotype originated in a man in his forties in good health and CMV-seronegative. This chain joins TRBV9 and TRBJ2-7; D gene unclear. The CDR3 DNA sequence: TGTGCCAGCAGCGCCTACCCCGCCTACGAGCAGTACTTC. It codes for CASSAYPAYEQYF.